This passage covers 18 T cell receptor beta chains from one sample sequenced in a study of OX40 agonist ivuxolimab in advanced cancers. Some clones are missing from TCRdb's copy, which holds only in-frame ones; the method was immunoSEQ multiplex PCR. The sample has roughly 42,000 clones, about 89% seen once. Source: CD4+ or CD8+ T cells sorted from blood, taken in a trial of the OX40 agonist ivuxolimab. Receptors were obtained from an adult with an advanced solid tumor such as melanoma, head and neck, liver or kidney cancer.

This clone was observed a handful of times. The CDR3 here is CASSLFSDRAQETQYF. The CDR3 DNA is TGTGCCAGCAGTTTATTTTCGGACAGGGCACAAGAGACCCAGTACTTC. The chain carries TRBV28 and TRBJ2-5; 8 bases match TRBD1. CDR1 is MDHEN, CDR2 SYDVKM, per germline. With V trimmed by 1 base and J by 2 bases, 6 bases remained unmatched. The CDR3 loop spans 16 amino acids.

By share of the sample, this clone is large. V usage is TRBV6-5 and J usage is TRBJ1-5, with D possibly TRBD1 on 5 matching bases. The germline V gene encodes CDR1 MNHEY and CDR2 SVGAGI. Trimming pared 6 bases from V and 0 bases from J, leaving 12 bases between. This CDR3 is 15 amino acids long. Here the CDR3 DNA reads TGTGCCAGCAGACCCGGGGGGGGTAGCAATCAGCCCCAGCATTTT. It is translated as CASRPGGGSNQPQHF.

This rearrangement joins TRBV5-1 to TRBJ1-1; maybe TRBD1 (6 bases). The V gene lost 0 bases and the J gene lost 2 bases, with 20 bases spanning the gap. The CDR3 sequence is 18 residues long. Germline loops: CDR1 SGHRS, CDR2 YFSETQ. CDR3 nucleotides: TGCGCCAGCAGCTTGGAGGCGACAGGCTTTAAGACAAACACTGAAGCTTTCTTT. This encodes CASSLEATGFKTNTEAFF.

Concerning this clone itself: Because it lacks the conserved phenylalanine or tryptophan at the end, this CDR3 is likely a read error. CDR3 bases: TGTGCCAGCAGTGCGGGGGGTCCGAGCTCCTATAATTCACCCCTCCACCTT. This encodes CASSAGGPSSYNSPLHL. The chain is built from TRBV6-1 and TRBJ1-6, with D possibly TRBD1 on 5 matching bases. The CDR3 runs to 17 residues. CDR1 and CDR2 (germline): MNHNS, SASEGT. V lost 4 bases to trimming and J lost 0 bases, with 13 bases between them.

The V call is TRBV4-3, the J call TRBJ1-1, with D possibly matching TRBD1 (6 bases). Germline values: CDR1 LGHNA, CDR2 YSLEER. The CDR3 sequence is 17 residues long. Trimming cost V 0 bases and J 2 bases, with 16 bases left between them. CDR3 amino acids: CASSQDGEGVFNTEAFF. The CDR3, as DNA: TGCGCCAGCAGCCAAGATGGGGAGGGGGTATTTAACACTGAAGCTTTCTTT.

The chain links TRBV6-5 to TRBJ2-2; D is unresolved. The germline CDR1 and CDR2 sequences are MNHEY and SVGAGI. The CDR3 contains 15 residues. V gave up 2 bases and J gave up 4 bases, with 11 bases separating them. DNA of the CDR3: TGTGCCAGCAGTTACCTAGTACCTCGCACCGGGGAGCTGTTTTTT. This translates into CASSYLVPRTGELFF.

The genes are TRBV11-2 and TRBJ2-1; D is unclear. This CDR3 is 12 amino acids long. The ends were cut back, 5 bases at V and 2 bases at J, with 4 bases in the middle. Germline CDR1 is SGHAT and CDR2 is FQNNGV. The CDR3 DNA sequence: TGTGCCAGCAGCCTGGCCTACAATGAGCAGTTCTTC. It yields the protein CASSLAYNEQFF.

The CDR3 protein is CATSRDPLAGVGNEQFF. CDR3 coding DNA: TGTGCCACCAGCAGAGATCCCCTTGCGGGGGTTGGCAATGAGCAGTTCTTC. The gene calls are TRBV15 and TRBJ2-1; TRBD2 matches at 7 bases. V was pared by 0 bases and J by 6 bases, with 11 bases of the junction left unmatched. CDR1 is LNHNV, CDR2 YYDKDF, per germline (reference sequence). CDR3 length: 17 residues. Supplemented by reference TRBV15 and TRBJ2-1, the full variable domain reads DAMVIQNPRYQVTQFGKPVTLSCSQTLNHNVMYWYQQKSSQAPKLLFHYYDKDFNNEADTPDNFQSRRPNTSFCFLDIRSPGLGDTAMYLCATSRDPLAGVGNEQFFGPGTRLTVL.

This clone has just one count. The chain uses TRBV11-2 and TRBJ2-7; no definite D call. Trimming removed 2 bases from V and 6 bases from J, with 8 bases in between. This CDR3 has 12 amino acids. Germline lookup yields CDR1 SGHAT and CDR2 FQNNGV. CDR3: CASSLIDLEQYF. In DNA form, the CDR3 reads TGTGCCAGCAGCTTAATTGATCTCGAGCAGTACTTC.

The rearrangement joins TRBV19 to TRBJ1-1; no firm D call. Between the trimmed V and J ends, which lost 6 bases and 0 bases, there was a span of 5 bases. The germline V gene encodes CDR1 LNHDA and CDR2 SQIVND (reference sequence). The CDR3 is 12 amino acids. The CDR3 sequence: CASRTLNTEAFF. As DNA, the CDR3 is TGTGCCAGTAGGACTCTGAACACTGAAGCTTTCTTT.

This clone was observed a single time. The chain has TRBV27 and TRBJ1-1; D possibly corresponds to TRBD1 (5 bases). Germline V CDR1 and CDR2: MNHEY, SMNVEV (reference sequence). V was trimmed by 4 bases and J by 4 bases, leaving 10 bases between them. The CDR3 length is 13 residues. The CDR3 nucleotides read TGTGCCAGCAGTTCGGTTAGGGGCACTGAAGCTTTCTTT. Translating it yields CASSSVRGTEAFF.

The rearrangement uses TRBV6-4 and TRBJ2-6; no reliable D call. The CDR3 runs to 17 residues. The V end lost 5 bases, the J end lost 0 bases, and 14 bases lay between the germline ends. From germline, CDR1 is MRHNA and CDR2 SNTAGT. The chain's CDR3 is CASSMEGELSGANVLTF. CDR3 DNA: TGTGCCAGCAGTATGGAAGGAGAACTCTCTGGGGCCAACGTCCTGACTTTC.

This rearrangement joins TRBV7-6 to TRBJ2-2; 8 bases agree with TRBD2. The germline CDR1 and CDR2 sequences are SGHVS and FNYEAQ. Unmatched junction bases numbered 8, after V lost 5 bases and J lost 9 bases. The CDR3 runs to 14 residues. CDR3 nucleotides: TGTGCCAGCAGCCACGGGGGGGCCCGGCGGGAGCTGTTTTTT. Translated, it gives CASSHGGARRELFF. Variable domain in full (rest from reference TRBV7-6 and TRBJ2-2): GAGVSQSPRYKVTKRGQDVALRCDPISGHVSLYWYRQALGQGPEFLTYFNYEAQQDKSGLPNDRFSAERPEGSISTLTIQRTEQRDSAMYRCASSHGGARRELFFGEGSRLTVL.

The chain employs TRBV6-5 and TRBJ1-1; possible D gene TRBD1, 6 bases. Germline assignment: CDR1 MNHEY and CDR2 SVGAGI. The CDR3 is 13 amino acids. V lost 6 bases and J lost 1, with 9 bases in between. CDR3 in DNA: TGTGCCAGCAGAGACAGGTGGAACACTGAAGCTTTCTTT. Amino acid sequence: CASRDRWNTEAFF.

The chain carries TRBV4-3 and TRBJ2-1, with TRBD2 identical over 9 bases. Germline-derived CDR1 and CDR2 are LGHNA and YSLEER. The CDR3 totals 16 residues. The J segment lost 7 bases and the V segment lost 0 bases, leaving 7 bases of the junction unmatched. The CDR3 is CASSQDAGGFGNEQFF. DNA for the CDR3: TGCGCCAGCAGCCAAGATGCGGGGGGGTTCGGGAATGAGCAGTTCTTC.

V gene TRBV11-3 combines with J gene TRBJ1-1, with D perhaps matching TRBD1 (5 bases). This CDR3 has 15 amino acids. The V end was cut by 5 bases, the J end by 1 base, with 14 bases between. Looked up from germline, CDR1 is SGHNT and CDR2 is YENEEA. The CDR3 DNA reads as TGTGCCAGCAGCCCCGGGGGGGGAGCGAACACTGAAGCTTTCTTT. Translated, it gives CASSPGGGANTEAFF. The entire variable domain, with the rest obtained from reference TRBV11-3 and TRBJ1-1, is as follows: EAGVVQSPRYKIIEKKQPVAFWCNPISGHNTLYWYLQNLGQGPELLIRYENEEAVDDSQLPKDRFSAERLKGVDSTLKIQPAELGDSAVYLCASSPGGGANTEAFFGQGTRLTVV.

The chain employs TRBV7-2 and TRBJ1-2; D is possibly TRBD1 (5 bases). The germline CDR1 and CDR2 sequences are SGHTA and FQGNSA. The V and J ends lost 3 bases and 4 bases respectively, with 12 bases between them. The CDR3 contains 14 residues. CDR3: CASSFYLTGYGYTF. The CDR3 bases are TGTGCCAGCAGCTTCTATTTAACAGGCTATGGCTACACCTTC.

To note about this clone: Lacking the conserved final phenylalanine or tryptophan, this CDR3 likely reflects a read error. The rearrangement joins TRBV7-3 to TRBJ1-6; tentatively, D is TRBD1 (5 bases). The CDR3 is 14 residues long. The V end was cut by 5 bases, the J end by 6 bases, with 11 bases between. Germline V gene lookup returns CDR1 SGHTA and CDR2 FQGTGA. CDR3: CASSTGLPNSPLHL. The CDR3 region has the DNA TGTGCCAGCAGCACGGGACTCCCTAATTCACCCCTCCACCTT.